This TCR beta chain was recorded in a study of blood T cell repertoires in COVID-19. Assay used: immunoSEQ multiplex PCR; TCRdb lists only in-frame clones, some missing. The repertoire holds some 120,000 clones, roughly 80% seen once, with about 9.4% in the top ten. The CDR3 sequence is 17 residues long. Germline assignment: CDR1 KGHSH and CDR2 LQKENI. The V gene lost 2 bases and the J gene lost 1 base, with 14 bases spanning the gap. The chain uses TRBV18 and TRBJ1-4; D perhaps matches TRBD1 (6 bases). Sequenced input: peripheral blood. The sequence was collected from a human donor in a cohort sampled during active COVID-19. CDR3 sequence reads: CASSPEQGALTNEKLFF. CDR3 coding DNA: TGTGCCAGCTCACCAGAACAGGGAGCGTTAACTAATGAAAAACTGTTTTTT.